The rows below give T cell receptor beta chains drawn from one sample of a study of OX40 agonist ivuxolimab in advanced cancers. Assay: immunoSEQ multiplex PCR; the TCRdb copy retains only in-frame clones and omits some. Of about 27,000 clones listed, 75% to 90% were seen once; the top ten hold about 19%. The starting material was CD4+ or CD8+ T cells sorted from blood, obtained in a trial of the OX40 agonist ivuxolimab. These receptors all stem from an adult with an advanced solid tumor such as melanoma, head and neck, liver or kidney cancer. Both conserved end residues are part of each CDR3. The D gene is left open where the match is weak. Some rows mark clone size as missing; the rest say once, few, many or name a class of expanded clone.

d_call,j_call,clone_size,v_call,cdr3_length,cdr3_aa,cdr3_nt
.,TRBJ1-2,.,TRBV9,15,CASSAPLQGSYGYTF,TGTGCCAGCAGCGCACCCCTCCAAGGATCCTATGGCTACACCTTC
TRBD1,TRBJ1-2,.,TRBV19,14,CASTIGGGFGGYTF,TGTGCCAGTACGATAGGGGGCGGATTTGGAGGCTACACCTTC
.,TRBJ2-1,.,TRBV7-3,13,CASSLAEGYEQFF,TGTGCCAGCAGCTTAGCGGAGGGGTATGAGCAGTTCTTC
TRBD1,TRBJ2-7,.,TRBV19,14,CASSIGRGSYEQYF,TGTGCCAGTAGTATTGGCAGGGGGAGCTACGAGCAGTACTTC
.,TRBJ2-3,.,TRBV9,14,CASSVENREDTQYF,TGTGCCAGCAGCGTAGAGAACCGGGAGGATACGCAGTATTTT
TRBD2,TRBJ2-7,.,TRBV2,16,CASSEALAGRSYEQYF,TGTGCCAGCAGTGAAGCACTAGCGGGACGCTCCTACGAGCAGTACTTC
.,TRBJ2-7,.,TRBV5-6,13,CASSPPLGGEQYF,TGTGCCAGCAGCCCCCCCCTGGGGGGTGAGCAGTACTTC
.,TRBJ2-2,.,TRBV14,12,CASSQGHRELFF,TGTGCCAGCAGCCAAGGGCACCGGGAGCTGTTTTTT
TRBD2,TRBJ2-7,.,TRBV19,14,CASSTTSVTYEQYF,TGTGCCAGTAGTACGACTAGCGTCACCTACGAGCAGTACTTC
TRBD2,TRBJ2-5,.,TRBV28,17,CASSGLAGLGGKETQYF,TGTGCCAGCAGTGGGCTAGCGGGCTTGGGGGGCAAAGAGACCCAGTACTTC
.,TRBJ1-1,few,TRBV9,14,CASSVAGGETEAFF,TGTGCCAGCAGCGTAGCGGGGGGTGAAACTGAAGCTTTCTTT
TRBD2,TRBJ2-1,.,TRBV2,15,CASSPSGLAHNEQFF,TGTGCCAGCAGTCCCTCGGGACTAGCCCACAATGAGCAGTTCTTC
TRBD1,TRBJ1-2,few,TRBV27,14,CASSPQGGNYGYTF,TGTGCCAGCAGTCCACAGGGGGGTAATTATGGCTACACCTTC
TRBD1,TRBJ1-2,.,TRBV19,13,CASSPGTVYGYTF,TGTGCCAGTAGTCCCGGGACAGTCTATGGCTACACCTTC
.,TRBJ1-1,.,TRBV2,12,CASSVLNTEAFF,TGTGCCAGCAGTGTCCTGAACACTGAAGCTTTCTTT
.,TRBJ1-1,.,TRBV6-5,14,CASSGGSANTEAFF,TGTGCCAGCTCCGGGGGTTCGGCGAACACTGAAGCTTTCTTT
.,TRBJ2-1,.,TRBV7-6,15,CASSLRAASYNEQFF,TGTGCCAGCAGCTTACGGGCAGCCTCTTACAATGAGCAGTTCTTC
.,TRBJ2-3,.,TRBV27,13,CASMPTASDTQYF,TGTGCCAGCATGCCGACGGCCTCAGATACGCAGTATTTT
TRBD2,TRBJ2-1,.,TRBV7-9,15,CASSSTSGGAYEQFF,TGTGCCAGCAGCTCGACTAGCGGGGGGGCCTATGAGCAGTTCTTC
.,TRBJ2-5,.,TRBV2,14,CASSSGTNQETQYF,TGTGCCAGCAGCTCCGGGACCAACCAAGAGACCCAGTACTTC
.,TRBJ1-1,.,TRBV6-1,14,CASRDRQGVTEAFF,TGTGCCAGCAGGGATAGACAAGGGGTCACTGAAGCTTTCTTT
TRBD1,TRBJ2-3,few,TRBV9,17,CASSAGGGQGALDTQYF,TGTGCCAGCAGCGCCGGGGGAGGACAGGGGGCTTTAGATACGCAGTATTTT